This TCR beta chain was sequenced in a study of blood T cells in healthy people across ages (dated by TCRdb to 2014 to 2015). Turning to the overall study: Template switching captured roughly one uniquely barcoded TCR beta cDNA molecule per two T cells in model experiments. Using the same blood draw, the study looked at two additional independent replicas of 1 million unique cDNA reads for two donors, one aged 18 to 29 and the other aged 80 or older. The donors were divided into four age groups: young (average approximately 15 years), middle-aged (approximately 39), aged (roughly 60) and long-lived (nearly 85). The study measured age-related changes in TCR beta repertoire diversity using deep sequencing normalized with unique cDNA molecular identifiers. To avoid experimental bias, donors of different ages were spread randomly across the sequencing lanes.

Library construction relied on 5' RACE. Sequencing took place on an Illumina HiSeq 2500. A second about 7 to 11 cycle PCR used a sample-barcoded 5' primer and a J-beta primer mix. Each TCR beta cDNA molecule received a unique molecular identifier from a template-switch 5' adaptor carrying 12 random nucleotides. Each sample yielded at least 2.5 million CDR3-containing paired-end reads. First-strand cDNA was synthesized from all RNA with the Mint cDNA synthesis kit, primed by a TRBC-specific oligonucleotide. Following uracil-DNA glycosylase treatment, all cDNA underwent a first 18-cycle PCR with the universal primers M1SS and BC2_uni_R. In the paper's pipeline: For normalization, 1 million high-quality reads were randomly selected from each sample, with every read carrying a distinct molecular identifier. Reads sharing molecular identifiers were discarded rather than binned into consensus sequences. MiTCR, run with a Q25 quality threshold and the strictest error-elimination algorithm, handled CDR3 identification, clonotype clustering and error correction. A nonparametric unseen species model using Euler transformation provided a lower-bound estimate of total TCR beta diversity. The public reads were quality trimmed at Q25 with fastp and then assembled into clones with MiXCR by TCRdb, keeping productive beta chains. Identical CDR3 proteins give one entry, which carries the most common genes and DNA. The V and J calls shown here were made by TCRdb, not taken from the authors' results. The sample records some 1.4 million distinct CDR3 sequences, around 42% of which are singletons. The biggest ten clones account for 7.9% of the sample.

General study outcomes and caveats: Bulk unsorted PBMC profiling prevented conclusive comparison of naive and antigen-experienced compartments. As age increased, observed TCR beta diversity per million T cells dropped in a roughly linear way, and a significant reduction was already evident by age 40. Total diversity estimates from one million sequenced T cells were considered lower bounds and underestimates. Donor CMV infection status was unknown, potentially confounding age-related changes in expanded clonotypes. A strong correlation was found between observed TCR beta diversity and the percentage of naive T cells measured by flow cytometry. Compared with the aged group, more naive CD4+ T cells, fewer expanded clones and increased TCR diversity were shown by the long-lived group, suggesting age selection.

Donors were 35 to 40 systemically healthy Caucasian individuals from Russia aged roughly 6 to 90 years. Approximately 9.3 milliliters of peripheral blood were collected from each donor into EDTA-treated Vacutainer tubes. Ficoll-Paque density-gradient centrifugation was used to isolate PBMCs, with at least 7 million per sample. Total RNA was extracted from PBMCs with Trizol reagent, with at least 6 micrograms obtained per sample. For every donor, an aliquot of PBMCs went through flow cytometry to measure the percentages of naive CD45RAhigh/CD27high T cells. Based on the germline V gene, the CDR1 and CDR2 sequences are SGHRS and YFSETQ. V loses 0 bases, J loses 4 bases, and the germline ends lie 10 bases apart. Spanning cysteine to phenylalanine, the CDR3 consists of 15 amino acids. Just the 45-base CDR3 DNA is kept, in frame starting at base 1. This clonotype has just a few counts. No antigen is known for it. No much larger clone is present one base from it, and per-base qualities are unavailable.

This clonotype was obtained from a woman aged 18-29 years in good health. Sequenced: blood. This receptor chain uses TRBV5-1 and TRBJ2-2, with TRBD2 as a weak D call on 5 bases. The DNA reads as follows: TGCGCCAGCAGCTTGGCCTCGGGATCCACCGGGGAGCTGTTTTTT. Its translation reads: CASSLASGSTGELFF.